The present TCR beta chain was sequenced within a study of blood T cells in healthy people across ages. In the study overall: About one barcoded beta molecule per two T cells was captured by template switching.

Combining a sample-barcoded 5' primer with a J-beta primer mix, a second PCR ran for about 7 to 11 cycles. MiXCR, run by TCRdb on the 5' RACE reads, gives a single entry per CDR3 protein. The data show about 810,000 distinct CDR3 sequences, with under 40% seen just once and around 13% held by the top ten. CDR1 and CDR2 (germline): SGHTA, FQGNSA. The CDR3 consists of 15 residues. Extractions gave at least 5.5 micrograms of total RNA per sample. The sequenced sample consisted of blood. The clonotype was recovered from a man aged 18 to 35 in good health. The chain joins TRBV7-2 to TRBJ2-5, with 7 bases lining up with TRBD1. Matching the DNA end better, TRBJ2-7 makes the J call doubtful. The CDR3, as DNA: TGTGCCAGCAGCGTAACCCGGGACAGCTTCGCCGAGCAGTACTTC. Translation: CASSVTRDSFAEQYF.